The 27 T cell receptor beta chains below all came from one sample that was sequenced in a study of control samples from healthy donors and cancer patients. Assay: immunoSEQ multiplex PCR; the TCRdb copy retains only in-frame clones and omits some. The sample has about 160,000 clones, less than 95% seen once; the top ten hold approximately 15%. What was sequenced was PBMCs. All receptors come from a man aged 55 to 70 with colorectal cancer.

The chain joins TRBV18 to TRBJ1-6; D might be TRBD1 (5 bases). V was trimmed by 3 bases and J by 5 bases, leaving 8 bases between them. Germline V lookup: CDR1 KGHSH, CDR2 LQKENI. The CDR3 length is 14 residues. The CDR3 bases are TGTGCCAGCTCACCTGGGGGGAATAATTCACCCCTCCACTTT. This sequence encodes CASSPGGNNSPLHF.

CDR3 sequence (DNA): TGTGCCAGCAGCCAAGTTGGAGGGGATAGTGAAAAACTGTTTTTT. It encodes CASSQVGGDSEKLFF. The J gene is TRBJ1-4, the V gene TRBV3-1 (or the pseudogene TRBV3-2); the D gene is possibly TRBD1 (5 bases). V lost 1 base and J 7 bases, leaving 13 bases between the germline ends. There are 15 residues in the CDR3. Germline CDR1 is LGHDT and CDR2 is YNNKEL (reference sequence).

This chain links TRBV19 with TRBJ1-2; D call uncertain. Germline loops: CDR1 LNHDA, CDR2 SQIVND (reference sequence). CDR3 length: 14 residues. V lost 4 bases and J 5 bases, leaving 14 bases between the germline ends. DNA of the CDR3: TGTGCCAGTAGTAGAAGGCCTCGTGTATATGGCTACACCTTC. Encoded protein: CASSRRPRVYGYTF. Using reference TRBV19 and TRBJ1-2 for the parts outside the CDR3, the full variable domain is DGGITQSPKYLFRKEGQNVTLSCEQNLNHDAMYWYRQDPGQGLRLIYYSQIVNDFQKGDIAEGYSVSREKKESFPLTVTSAQKNPTAFYLCASSRRPRVYGYTFGSGTRLTVV.

V usage is TRBV5-1 and J usage is TRBJ2-3; D is ambiguous. The CDR3 consists of 15 residues. The germline gives CDR1 SGHRS, CDR2 YFSETQ. Trimming took off 4 bases at V and 1 base at J, with 13 bases between the two ends. The CDR3 sequence: CASSPALPGTDTQYF. The CDR3 DNA reads TGCGCCAGCAGCCCCGCGCTCCCCGGCACAGATACGCAGTATTTT.

The chain employs TRBV24-1 and TRBJ1-2; 8 nucleotides match TRBD1. Germline CDR1 KGHDR, CDR2 SFDVKD. V lost 4 bases and J lost 6; bases outside the gene matches: 3. The CDR3 covers 13 residues. CDR3 in DNA: TGTGCCACCAGTGAGGCAGGGGGCGATGGCTACACCTTC. Its protein product is CATSEAGGDGYTF.

This rearrangement joins TRBV23-1 to TRBJ2-4; a weak D match, TRBD2 (7 bases). TRBV23-1 is annotated as an ORF whose role is uncertain. The length of the CDR3 is 16 residues. V was cut by 7 bases and J by 3 bases, with 19 bases left in between. The CDR3 DNA reads TGCGCCAGCAACCGGGTCGGGGGGCGCGGCAAAAACATTCAGTACTTC. Protein product: CASNRVGGRGKNIQYF.

The genes are TRBV4-3 and TRBJ1-5, with 8 bases identical to TRBD1. CDR3 length: 13 residues. Germline V gene data show CDR1 as LGHNA and CDR2 as YSLEER. V lost 3 bases to trimming and J lost 5 bases; unmatched junction nucleotides: 0. This CDR3 reads CASSQDRDQPQHF. CDR3 coding DNA: TGCGCCAGCAGCCAGGACAGGGATCAGCCCCAGCATTTT.

The J gene is TRBJ2-7, the V gene TRBV6-2 or TRBV6-3; D is possibly TRBD1 (6 bases). Germline CDR1 and CDR2: MNHEY and SVGEGT. V shed 2 bases and J shed 4 bases, with 15 bases lying between them. This CDR3 has 15 residues. In DNA, the CDR3 is TGTGCCAGCAGTTACAGGGGGACACCTCCTTACGAGCAGTACTTC. Amino acids: CASSYRGTPPYEQYF.

A single count supports this clone. The rearrangement uses TRBV30 and TRBJ2-7; the match to TRBD2 covers 7 bases. Germline values: CDR1 GTSNPN, CDR2 SVGIG (reference sequence). The CDR3 is 13 amino acids. Losses at the gene ends were 5 bases for V and 2 bases for J; bases not matched to a gene: 6. CDR3 region: CAWGGAGAYEQYF. The CDR3 DNA follows: TGTGCCTGGGGGGGTGCGGGGGCCTACGAGCAGTACTTC.

The chain recombines TRBV3-1 (or the pseudogene TRBV3-2) with TRBJ2-1, with unresolved D. This CDR3 is 13 amino acids long. The V end lost 0 bases, the J end lost 10 bases, and 10 bases lay between the germline ends. Germline V gene lookup returns CDR1 LGHDT and CDR2 YNNKEL (reference sequence). CDR3 in DNA: TGTGCCAGCAGCCAAGATCACAGCCGGGAGCAGTTCTTC. This encodes CASSQDHSREQFF.

J is TRBJ2-4 and V is TRBV19, with 7 bases fitting TRBD1. This CDR3 comprises 18 residues. Germline V gene lookup returns CDR1 LNHDA and CDR2 SQIVND (reference sequence). Trimming at V came to 5 bases and at J to 6 bases, leaving 19 bases not matched to a gene. The CDR3 here is CASSLALRGQGLRNIQYF. The CDR3 DNA reads TGTGCCAGTAGTCTTGCTCTTAGGGGGCAAGGTTTAAGAAACATTCAGTACTTC. The complete variable domain, with remaining parts taken from reference TRBV19 and TRBJ2-4, reads DGGITQSPKYLFRKEGQNVTLSCEQNLNHDAMYWYRQDPGQGLRLIYYSQIVNDFQKGDIAEGYSVSREKKESFPLTVTSAQKNPTAFYLCASSLALRGQGLRNIQYFGAGTRLSVL.

This clone was observed once. The chain combines TRBV7-2 with TRBJ2-3; unclear D gene. CDR1 and CDR2 (germline): SGHTA, FQGNSA. V was pared by 2 bases and J by 4 bases, with 7 bases between. The CDR3 loop spans 13 amino acids. The CDR3 loop reads CASSLNGPDTQYF. The CDR3 region has the DNA TGTGCCAGCAGCTTAAACGGGCCAGATACGCAGTATTTT.

This chain joins TRBV6-2 or TRBV6-3 and TRBJ2-7, with 7 bases identical to TRBD1. Trimming took 0 bases from V and 0 from J; bases not matched to a gene: 14. The CDR3 is 19 amino acids. CDR1 and CDR2 from the germline V gene are MNHEY and SVGEGT. The CDR3 reads CASSYSSDRDRRGSYEQYF. Here the CDR3 DNA reads TGTGCCAGCAGTTACTCGAGTGACAGGGATAGAAGGGGCTCCTACGAGCAGTACTTC.

This clone appeared once. V is TRBV7-8 and J is TRBJ1-5, with D perhaps TRBD1 (5 bases). The CDR3 runs to 17 residues. Germline CDR1 is SGHVS and CDR2 is FQNEAQ. V lost 3 bases, J lost 0 bases, and 15 bases lay in between. The CDR3 is CASSFVGSGDSNQPQHF. CDR3 bases: TGTGCCAGCAGCTTCGTTGGGTCGGGGGATAGCAATCAGCCCCAGCATTTT.

This chain uses TRBV5-4 with TRBJ2-5, with TRBD1 as a possible D gene (5 bases). Trimming cost V 2 bases and J 1 base, with 6 bases left between them. The CDR3 has 13 amino acids. Germline V CDR1 and CDR2: SGHNT, YYREEE (reference sequence). The CDR3 here is CASSFRVQETQYF. CDR3 nucleotides: TGTGCCAGCAGCTTCAGGGTCCAAGAGACCCAGTACTTC.

The V call is TRBV29-1, the J call TRBJ1-4; D unresolved. From germline, CDR1 is SQVTM and CDR2 ANQGSEA. CDR3 length equals 12 residues. Trimming shortened V by 4 bases and J by 4 bases, and 7 bases separated the two germline ends. The CDR3 reads CSVGLNNEKLFF. CDR3 DNA sequence: TGCAGCGTTGGGCTCAATAATGAAAAACTGTTTTTT.

The V call is TRBV4-1, the J call TRBJ1-6; 10 bases are a match to TRBD1. CDR1 MGHRA and CDR2 YSYEKL come from the germline V gene. This CDR3 is 17 amino acids long. Trimming removed 6 bases from V and 5 bases from J; junction bases left unmatched: 10. The CDR3 DNA sequence: TGCGCCAGCAGGACAGGGGGCGCCCGGGATAATAATTCACCCCTCCACTTT. Amino acids: CASRTGGARDNNSPLHF.

V usage is TRBV6-5 and J usage is TRBJ2-2, with D perhaps TRBD2 (6 bases). Looked up from germline, CDR1 is MNHEY and CDR2 is SVGAGI. CDR3 size: 15 residues. V lost 6 bases, J lost 6 bases, and 17 bases lay in between. The CDR3 sequence: CASSKLAEAPGELFF. DNA for the CDR3: TGTGCCAGCAGCAAACTAGCAGAGGCACCCGGGGAGCTGTTTTTT.

The chain recombines TRBV27 with TRBJ1-1; 7 bases agree with TRBD1. CDR1 is MNHEY and CDR2 is SMNVEV in the germline V gene (reference sequence). J gave up 0 bases and V 3 bases, and 4 bases lay outside the gene matches. CDR3 length equals 15 residues. CDR3 nucleotide sequence: TGTGCCAGCAGTTTCGACAGGGCCATGAACACTGAAGCTTTCTTT. Residues: CASSFDRAMNTEAFF.

The chain joins TRBV29-1 to TRBJ2-1, with D perhaps TRBD1 (6 bases). Germline V gene data show CDR1 as SQVTM and CDR2 as ANQGSEA. CDR3 length equals 16 residues. V was cut by 4 bases and J by 2 bases, with 18 bases left in between. Here the CDR3 DNA reads TGCAGCGTTGTCTTTTTAGGTGGGGACACCTACAATGAGCAGTTCTTC. Protein product: CSVVFLGGDTYNEQFF.

The rearrangement uses TRBV18 and TRBJ2-1; 16 positions match TRBD2. This CDR3 is built from 20 residues. Germline CDR1 reads KGHSH; CDR2 reads LQKENI. V shed 0 bases, J shed 7 bases, and the junction held 12 bases outside the gene matches. The CDR3 bases are TGTGCCAGCTCACCACCGGGACTAGCGGGGGGGCCCGCCGGGGGGAATGAGCAGTTCTTC. Amino acid sequence: CASSPPGLAGGPAGGNEQFF.

DNA for the CDR3: TGTGCCAGTAGTCCCGGGACAGCTTTGAATGAGCAGTTCTTC. This gives the protein CASSPGTALNEQFF. V and J are TRBV19 and TRBJ2-1, with 7 positions matching TRBD1. The CDR3 length is 14 residues. Trimming at V came to 5 bases and at J to 7 bases, leaving 8 bases not matched to a gene. The V gene's germline CDR1 is LNHDA and CDR2 SQIVND (reference sequence). Full variable domain (outside the CDR3, taken from reference TRBV19 and TRBJ2-1): DGGITQSPKYLFRKEGQNVTLSCEQNLNHDAMYWYRQDPGQGLRLIYYSQIVNDFQKGDIAEGYSVSREKKESFPLTVTSAQKNPTAFYLCASSPGTALNEQFFGPGTRLTVL.

This chain joins TRBV11-2 and TRBJ2-7; D is possibly TRBD2 (5 bases). CDR3 length equals 14 residues. V dropped 0 bases and J dropped 4 bases, with 10 bases sitting between them. Germline CDR1 and CDR2: SGHAT and FQNNGV. CDR3 loop: CASSLEAGGYEQYF. The CDR3 DNA sequence: TGTGCCAGCAGCTTAGAGGCGGGTGGGTACGAGCAGTACTTC. Full variable domain (rest looked up from reference TRBV11-2 and TRBJ2-7): EAGVAQSPRYKIIEKRQSVAFWCNPISGHATLYWYQQILGQGPKLLIQFQNNGVVDDSQLPKDRFSAERLKGVDSTLKIQPAKLEDSAVYLCASSLEAGGYEQYFGPGTRLTVT.

The genes are TRBV6-2 or TRBV6-3 and TRBJ1-6; the D gene is possibly TRBD1 (6 bases). CDR1 is MNHEY, CDR2 SVGEGT, per germline. This CDR3 contains 14 residues. V lost 4 bases to trimming and J lost 7 bases, with 11 bases between them. The CDR3 here is CASSWDTLNSPLHF. As DNA, the CDR3 is TGTGCCAGCAGTTGGGACACGTTAAATTCACCCCTCCACTTT.

The chain combines TRBV7-9 with TRBJ2-2; D may be TRBD1 (6 bases). V lost 5 bases to trimming and J lost 1 base, with 8 bases between them. Germline V lookup: CDR1 SEHNR, CDR2 FQNEAQ (reference sequence). The CDR3 consists of 14 residues. DNA for the CDR3: TGTGCCAGCAGCCCGGGACAGAACACCGGGGAGCTGTTTTTT. Translation: CASSPGQNTGELFF. The complete variable domain, with remaining parts taken from reference TRBV7-9 and TRBJ2-2, reads DTGVSQNPRHKITKRGQNVTFRCDPISEHNRLYWYRQTLGQGPEFLTYFQNEAQLEKSRLLSDRFSAERPKGSFSTLEIQRTEQGDSAMYLCASSPGQNTGELFFGEGSRLTVL.

The chain uses TRBV7-9 and TRBJ1-1; the D is unclear. The CDR3 is 14 residues long. In germline, CDR1 is SEHNR, CDR2 FQNEAQ (reference sequence). The V and J ends lost 5 bases and 1 base respectively, with 11 bases between them. Here the CDR3 reads CASSPVSANTEAFF. For the CDR3, the DNA is TGTGCCAGCAGCCCCGTTTCGGCGAACACTGAAGCTTTCTTT. The whole variable domain, remainder taken from reference TRBV7-9 and TRBJ1-1, is DTGVSQNPRHKITKRGQNVTFRCDPISEHNRLYWYRQTLGQGPEFLTYFQNEAQLEKSRLLSDRFSAERPKGSFSTLEIQRTEQGDSAMYLCASSPVSANTEAFFGQGTRLTVV.

In its sample, this clone was seen once. V and J are TRBV5-4 and TRBJ1-3; 7 bases line up with TRBD1. J gave up 2 bases and V 5 bases, and 4 bases lay outside the gene matches. The CDR3 loop spans 14 amino acids. Germline V gives CDR1 SGHNT, CDR2 YYREEE (reference sequence). CDR3 nucleotides: TGTGCCAGCAGTCAGACAGGGACTGGAAACACCATATATTTT. It encodes CASSQTGTGNTIYF.